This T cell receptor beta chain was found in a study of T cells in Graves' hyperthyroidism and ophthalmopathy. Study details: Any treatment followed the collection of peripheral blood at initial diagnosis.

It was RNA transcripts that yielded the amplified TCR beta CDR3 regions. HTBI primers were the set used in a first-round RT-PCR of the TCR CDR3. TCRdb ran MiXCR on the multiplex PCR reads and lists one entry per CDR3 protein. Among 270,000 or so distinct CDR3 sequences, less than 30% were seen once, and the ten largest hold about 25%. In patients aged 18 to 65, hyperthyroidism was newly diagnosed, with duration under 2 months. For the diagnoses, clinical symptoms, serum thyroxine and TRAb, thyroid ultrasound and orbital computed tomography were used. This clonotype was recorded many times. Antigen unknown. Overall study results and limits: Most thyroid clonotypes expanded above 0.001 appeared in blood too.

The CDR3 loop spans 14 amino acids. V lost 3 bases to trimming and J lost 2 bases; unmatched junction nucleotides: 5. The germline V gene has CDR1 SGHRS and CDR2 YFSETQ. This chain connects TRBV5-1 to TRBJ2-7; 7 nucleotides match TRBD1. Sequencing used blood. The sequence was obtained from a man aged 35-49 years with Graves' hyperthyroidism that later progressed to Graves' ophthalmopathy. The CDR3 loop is CASSSYRGPYEQYF. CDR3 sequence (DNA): TGCGCCAGCAGCTCCTACAGGGGTCCCTACGAGCAGTACTTC. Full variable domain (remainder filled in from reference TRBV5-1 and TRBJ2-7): KAGVTQTPRYLIKTRGQQVTLSCSPISGHRSVSWYQQTPGQGLQFLFEYFSETQRNKGNFPGRFSGRQFSNSRSEMNVSTLELGDSALYLCASSSYRGPYEQYFGPGTRLTVT.